This entry features one TCR beta chain sequence. This clonotype showed up many times. What this receptor recognizes is not known. No much larger clone is present one base from it, and per-base qualities are unavailable. V has 8 bases trimmed and J has 4 bases trimmed; junction bases matching no gene number 13. Based on the germline V gene, the CDR1 and CDR2 sequences are ENHRY and SYGVKD. The CDR3 spans 15 residues, from the cysteine through the phenylalanine. The read is trimmed to its CDR3 DNA, 45 bases read in frame from base 1. This sample is drawn from a study of T cell repertoires in cytomegalovirus infection (dated by TCRdb to between 2018 and 2021). At the level of the whole study: Because public TCR beta signatures pointed to carriage of CMV infection together with the matching HLA type, the HLA type of each donor mattered for the analysis. Study-wide conclusions, independent of this receptor: The ex vivo response was dominated by HLA-C-restricted CMV-specific TCR beta clonotypes, which also provided the single most frequent clonotype in two of eight donors. Cumulative frequency of public TCR beta family members discriminated carriers of CMV infection plus the relevant HLA type in this cohort and an independent roughly 330-donor cohort.

The listed sequencing device is Illumina HiSeq 1500. The raw public reads went through TCRdb reprocessing: fastp at Q25, MiXCR clone calling, in-frame beta chains kept. Each CDR3 protein appears once, grouped with its most common genes and DNA. This sample lists 250,000 or so distinct CDR3 sequences; about 18% were detected once. The ten largest clones add up to roughly 50% of the sample. The TCR comes from a human donor in good health (CMV status not recorded). Some clones in this sample may be carry-over from other donors' samples. The V and J genes are TRBV10-3 and TRBJ1-2; the junction holds 7 bases that match TRBD1. Sequenced: CD8+ T cells from PBMCs. CDR3 sequence: CAIWGGDSFFYGYTF. The base sequence is TGTGCCATCTGGGGAGGGGACAGTTTTTTCTATGGCTACACCTTC.